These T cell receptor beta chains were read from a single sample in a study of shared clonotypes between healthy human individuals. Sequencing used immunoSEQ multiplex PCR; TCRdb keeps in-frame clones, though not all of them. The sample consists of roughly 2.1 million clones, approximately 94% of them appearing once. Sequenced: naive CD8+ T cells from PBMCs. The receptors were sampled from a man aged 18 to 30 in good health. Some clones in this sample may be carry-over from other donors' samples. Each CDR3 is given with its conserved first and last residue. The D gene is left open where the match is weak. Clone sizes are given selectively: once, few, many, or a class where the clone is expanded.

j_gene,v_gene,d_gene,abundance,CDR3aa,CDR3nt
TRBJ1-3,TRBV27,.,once,CASSPSGREGNTIYF,TGTGCCAGCAGCCCTTCCGGTAGGGAGGGAAACACCATATATTTT
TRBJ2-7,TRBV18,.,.,CASSPGHPYSYEQYF,TGTGCCAGCTCACCAGGACATCCTTACTCCTACGAGCAGTACTTC
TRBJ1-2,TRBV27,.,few,CASSLSWESGYTF,TGTGCCAGCAGTTTATCGTGGGAAAGCGGCTACACCTTC
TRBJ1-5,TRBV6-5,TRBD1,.,CASSPGQGGNQPQHF,TGTGCCAGCAGTCCTGGACAGGGGGGCAATCAGCCCCAGCATTTT
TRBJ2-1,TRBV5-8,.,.,CANSWDPGGFF,TGTGCCAACAGCTGGGACCCTGGCGGGTTCTTC
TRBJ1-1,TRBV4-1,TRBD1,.,CASSPEQGGNTEAFF,TGCGCCAGCAGCCCCGAACAGGGGGGGAACACTGAAGCTTTCTTT
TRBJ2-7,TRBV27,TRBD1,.,CASTQSRDRGYEQYF,TGTGCCAGCACCCAATCCCGGGACAGGGGTTACGAGCAGTACTTC
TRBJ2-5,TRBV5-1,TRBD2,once,CASSQTLIRTSLYQETQYF,TGCGCCAGCAGCCAAACCCTAATAAGGACTAGCTTGTACCAAGAGACCCAGTACTTC
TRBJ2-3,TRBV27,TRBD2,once,CASSPRTSGAPDTQYF,TGTGCCAGCAGTCCCCGGACTAGCGGGGCCCCAGATACGCAGTATTTT
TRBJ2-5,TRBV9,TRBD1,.,CASSETGTGGPETQYF,TGTGCCAGCAGCGAAACCGGGACAGGGGGCCCAGAGACCCAGTACTTC
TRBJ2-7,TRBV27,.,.,CASKGWTTSSYEQYF,TGTGCCAGCAAAGGATGGACAACAAGCTCCTACGAGCAGTACTTC
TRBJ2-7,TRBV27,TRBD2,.,CASSPSAGEWYEQYF,TGTGCCAGCAGCCCATCGGCGGGAGAATGGTACGAGCAGTACTTC
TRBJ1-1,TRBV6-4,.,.,CASSSSGEATEAFF,TGTGCCAGCAGTTCCTCAGGGGAGGCCACTGAAGCTTTCTTT
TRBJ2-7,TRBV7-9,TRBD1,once,CASSLGTGGPHSTDYEQYF,TGTGCCAGCAGCTTAGGAACAGGGGGCCCCCACTCTACCGATTACGAGCAGTACTTC
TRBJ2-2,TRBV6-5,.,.,CASSTGSPGELFF,TGTGCCAGCAGTACGGGGTCTCCTGGGGAGCTGTTTTTT
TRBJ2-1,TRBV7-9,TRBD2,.,CASSLGGWERDEYNEQFF,TGTGCCAGCAGCTTAGGAGGGTGGGAGCGGGATGAGTACAATGAGCAGTTCTTC
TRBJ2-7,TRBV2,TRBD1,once,CASSGVPTGAPHEQYF,TGTGCCAGCAGTGGGGTCCCGACAGGGGCCCCCCACGAGCAGTACTTC
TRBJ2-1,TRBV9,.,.,CASSAPGLSGTRFYNEQFF,TGTGCCAGCAGCGCGCCGGGACTCAGTGGAACACGGTTCTACAATGAGCAGTTCTTC
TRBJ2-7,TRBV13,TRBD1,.,CASSPQGQGANDEQYF,TGTGCCAGCAGCCCCCAAGGACAGGGGGCGAACGACGAGCAGTACTTC
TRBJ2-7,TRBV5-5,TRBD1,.,CASSYPGQSSYEQYF,TGTGCCAGCAGCTACCCGGGACAGAGCTCCTACGAGCAGTACTTC
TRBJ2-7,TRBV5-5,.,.,CASSLNLGFHEQYF,TGTGCCAGCAGCTTGAACTTGGGGTTCCACGAGCAGTACTTC
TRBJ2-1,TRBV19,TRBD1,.,CASSWDRGDEQFF,TGTGCCAGTAGTTGGGACAGGGGGGATGAGCAGTTCTTC
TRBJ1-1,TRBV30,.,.,CAWSPTRLITEAFF,TGTGCCTGGAGTCCAACCCGACTCATCACTGAAGCTTTCTTT
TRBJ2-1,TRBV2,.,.,CASLWSGLGEQFF,TGTGCCAGCCTGTGGTCGGGGCTCGGTGAGCAGTTCTTC
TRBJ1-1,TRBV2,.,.,CASSESSGGTEAFF,TGTGCCAGCAGTGAATCCTCCGGGGGCACTGAAGCTTTCTTT
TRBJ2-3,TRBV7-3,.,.,CASSSATDTDTQYF,TGTGCCAGCAGCTCGGCGACAGACACAGATACGCAGTATTTT
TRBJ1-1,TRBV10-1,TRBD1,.,CASSDRTGLNTEAFF,TGCGCCAGCAGTGACCGGACAGGTTTGAACACTGAAGCTTTCTTT
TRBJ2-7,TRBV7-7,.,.,CASSLAGLGIYEQYF,TGTGCCAGCAGCTTAGCAGGGTTAGGCATTTACGAGCAGTACTTC
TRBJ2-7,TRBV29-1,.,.,CSVGFGSSYEQYF,TGCAGCGTTGGATTCGGAAGCTCCTACGAGCAGTACTTC
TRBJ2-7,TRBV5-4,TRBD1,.,CASSDRGFYEQYF,TGTGCCAGCTCGGACAGGGGATTCTACGAGCAGTACTTC
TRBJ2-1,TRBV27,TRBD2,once,CASSLRLAGAHEQFF,TGTGCCAGCAGTTTACGACTAGCGGGAGCCCATGAGCAGTTCTTC
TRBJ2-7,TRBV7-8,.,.,CASARGYEQYF,TGTGCCAGCGCCCGAGGCTACGAGCAGTACTTC
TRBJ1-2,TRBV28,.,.,CASSFPRARDGYTF,TGTGCCAGCAGTTTTCCCCGGGCCCGAGATGGCTACACCTTC
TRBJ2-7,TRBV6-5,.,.,CASSSDYEQYF,TGTGCCAGCAGTAGTGACTACGAGCAGTACTTC
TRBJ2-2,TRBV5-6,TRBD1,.,CASSLTGTENTGELFF,TGTGCCAGCAGCTTGACCGGGACAGAAAACACCGGGGAGCTGTTTTTT
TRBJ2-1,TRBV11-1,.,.,CASSLGPNNEQFF,TGTGCCAGCAGCTTAGGTCCAAACAATGAGCAGTTCTTC
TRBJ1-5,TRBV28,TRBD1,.,CASSLTGGSQPQHF,TGTGCCAGCAGTTTGACAGGGGGAAGTCAGCCCCAGCATTTT
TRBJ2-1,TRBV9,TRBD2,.,CASSISGRINEQFF,TGTGCCAGCAGCATAAGCGGGAGAATCAATGAGCAGTTCTTC
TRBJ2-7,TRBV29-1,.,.,CSVRGLNEQYF,TGCAGCGTTAGGGGTCTTAACGAGCAGTACTTC
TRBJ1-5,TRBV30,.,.,CAWALGNQPQHF,TGTGCCTGGGCCCTGGGGAATCAGCCCCAGCATTTT
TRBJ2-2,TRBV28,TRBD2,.,CASILAGGLSGTGELFF,TGTGCCAGCATTCTAGCGGGAGGGCTTTCGGGCACCGGGGAGCTGTTTTTT
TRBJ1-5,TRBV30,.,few,CAWSSWGEPQHF,TGTGCCTGGAGTTCCTGGGGGGAGCCCCAGCATTTT
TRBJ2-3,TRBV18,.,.,CASSPDPALLDTQYF,TGTGCCAGCTCACCAGATCCCGCCCTGCTGGATACGCAGTATTTT
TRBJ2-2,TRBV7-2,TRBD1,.,CASSSGTALTGELFF,TGTGCCAGCAGCTCGGGGACAGCCCTCACCGGGGAGCTGTTTTTT
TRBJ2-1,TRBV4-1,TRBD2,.,CASSQVPGGVGYNEQFF,TGCGCCAGCAGCCAAGTTCCGGGAGGAGTAGGCTACAATGAGCAGTTCTTC